Each of the 27 T cell receptor beta chains below was sequenced from the same sample in a study of beta chain features in type 1 diabetes. All of the isolated RNA was reverse transcribed, so expressed TCRB transcripts were sequenced. This table comes from immunoSEQ multiplex PCR, and its TCRdb copy is limited to in-frame clones, with some not included. The sample yields about 900,000 clones, 15% to 20% seen once. Sequenced: naive CD4+ T cells from blood. These receptors originate from a woman under 30 in good health.

This clone was counted only a few times. The chain employs TRBV28 and TRBJ1-5; the D gene is possibly TRBD1 (6 bases). This CDR3 contains 16 residues. CDR1 is MDHEN and CDR2 is SYDVKM in the germline V gene. With 6 bases removed from V and 9 bases from J, the gap between germline ends came to 24 bases. CDR3: CASRLTSYGGLPPQHF. Written as DNA, the CDR3 is TGTGCCAGCAGACTCACCTCGTACGGGGGGCTCCCGCCCCAGCATTTT.

A single count supports this clone. The V and J genes are TRBV7-3 and TRBJ2-1; 9 bases are shared with TRBD2. Per the germline V gene, CDR1 is SGHTA and CDR2 is FQGTGA. The J segment lost 6 bases and the V segment lost 5 bases, leaving 5 bases of the junction unmatched. There are 14 residues in the CDR3. The DNA of the CDR3 is TGTGCCAGCAGCCAAGGGACTAGCAGCAATGAGCAGTTCTTC. It yields the protein CASSQGTSSNEQFF.

The genes are TRBV4-1 and TRBJ2-7; the D gene could be TRBD1 or TRBD2 (7 bases each). The CDR3 length is 13 residues. From germline, CDR1 is MGHRA and CDR2 YSYEKL. V was shortened by 4 bases and J by 5 bases, with 12 bases between the two germline ends. The CDR3 DNA reads TGCGCCAGCAGCCTCCAGGGGGGGGACGAGCAGTACTTC. Encoded protein: CASSLQGGDEQYF.

The genes are TRBV2 and TRBJ2-3, with D uncertain. The germline CDR1 and CDR2 sequences are SNHLY and FYNNEI. The CDR3 spans 13 residues. Deletions cut 5 bases from V and 5 bases from J, with 11 bases between. In nucleotides, the CDR3 is TGTGCCAGCAGTTTACAGAAGCGAGATACGCAGTATTTT. Protein: CASSLQKRDTQYF.

The sample holds a few counts of this clone. The junction differs from germline at one of its ends, possibly a read error. The chain uses TRBV2 and TRBJ2-7; D is unresolved. Germline V gene lookup returns CDR1 SNHLY and CDR2 FYNNEI. The CDR3 is 12 residues long. The CDR3 region is CASSEATSARHF. As DNA, the CDR3 is TGTGCCAGCAGTGAAGCGACCTCGGCAAGACACTTC.

A few counts support this clone. The gene calls are TRBV10-3 and TRBJ2-1; D possibly corresponds to TRBD1 (5 bases). The length of the CDR3 is 14 residues. Trimming left V 6 bases short and J 9 bases short, with 18 bases between. Germline values: CDR1 ENHRY, CDR2 SYGVKD. The CDR3 DNA reads TGTGCCATCAGCTACGATGCTCAGGGAAGTGAGCAGTTCTTC. This gives the protein CAISYDAQGSEQFF.

In this sample, this clone turned up a few times. V and J are TRBV5-1 and TRBJ2-3; no definite D call. The CDR3 covers 14 residues. V lost 3 bases to trimming and J lost 4 bases, with 12 bases between them. Germline CDR1 and CDR2: SGHRS and YFSETQ. The CDR3 here is CASSSISSADTQYF. The CDR3 DNA reads TGCGCCAGCAGCTCCATCTCGTCTGCAGATACGCAGTATTTT.

The chain couples TRBV27 to TRBJ2-1; a possible D gene is TRBD1 (5 bases). CDR1 and CDR2 from the germline V gene are MNHEY and SMNVEV (reference sequence). This CDR3 is built from 15 residues. Trimming took 4 bases from V and 5 from J, leaving 15 bases between them. The CDR3 here is CASSSSLGHHNEQFF. As DNA, the CDR3 is TGTGCCAGCAGTTCCTCGCTCGGACACCACAATGAGCAGTTCTTC.

This clone was seen a few times. V and J are TRBV25-1 and TRBJ2-5; D is unclear. CDR1 MGHDK and CDR2 SYGVNS come from the germline V gene. The V end lost 2 bases, the J end lost 4 bases, and 11 bases lay between the germline ends. The CDR3 sequence is 14 residues long. The CDR3 is CASSEVVSGETQYF. As DNA, the CDR3 is TGTGCCAGCAGTGAAGTTGTCTCGGGAGAGACCCAGTACTTC.

This clone has just a few counts. The rearrangement links TRBV7-2 to TRBJ1-1, with no clear D. The CDR3 is made up of 14 amino acids. V was cut by 5 bases and J by 2 bases, with 12 bases left in between. CDR1 SGHTA and CDR2 FQGNSA come from the germline V gene. The CDR3 is CASSPVGRNTEAFF. DNA for the CDR3: TGTGCCAGCAGCCCCGTTGGCAGAAACACTGAAGCTTTCTTT. The complete variable domain, with remaining parts taken from reference TRBV7-2 and TRBJ1-1, reads GAGVSQSPSNKVTEKGKDVELRCDPISGHTALYWYRQSLGQGLEFLIYFQGNSAPDKSGLPSDRFSAERTGGSVSTLTIQRTQQEDSAVYLCASSPVGRNTEAFFGQGTRLTVV.

The rearrangement uses TRBV9 and TRBJ1-2; no definite D call. The CDR3 is 12 amino acids. Germline V gene lookup returns CDR1 SGDLS and CDR2 YYNGEE. V dropped 0 bases and J dropped 8 bases, with 8 bases sitting between them. CDR3 residues: CASSVDVGGYTF. The CDR3 nucleotides read TGTGCCAGCAGCGTAGATGTCGGGGGCTACACCTTC. The full variable domain, with the rest looked up from reference TRBV9 and TRBJ1-2, is DSGVTQTPKHLITATGQRVTLRCSPRSGDLSVYWYQQSLDQGLQFLIQYYNGEERAKGNILERFSAQQFPDLHSELNLSSLELGDSALYFCASSVDVGGYTFGSGTRLTVV.

This clone was seen ten or more times. CDR3 sequence: CASSRDDQGSIQYF. In DNA, the CDR3 is TGTGCCAGCAGCCGAGACGATCAGGGAAGCATTCAGTACTTC. The chain is built from TRBV7-9 and TRBJ2-4; possible D gene TRBD1, 5 bases. Trimming pared 5 bases from V and 9 bases from J, leaving 17 bases between. The CDR3 covers 14 residues. Germline CDR1 SEHNR, CDR2 FQNEAQ (reference sequence).

Of note for this clone: The sample holds other DNA sequences that translate to the same CDR3. The V gene is TRBV5-1, the J gene TRBJ2-1; D is possibly TRBD1 (5 bases). Germline V gene data show CDR1 as SGHRS and CDR2 as YFSETQ. There are 13 residues in the CDR3. Trimming removed 0 bases at V and 4 bases at J, with 5 bases between. DNA for the CDR3: TGCGCCAGCAGCTTGGACAGGTACAATGAGCAGTTCTTC. This gives the protein CASSLDRYNEQFF. Drawing the rest from reference TRBV5-1 and TRBJ2-1, the complete variable domain is KAGVTQTPRYLIKTRGQQVTLSCSPISGHRSVSWYQQTPGQGLQFLFEYFSETQRNKGNFPGRFSGRQFSNSRSEMNVSTLELGDSALYLCASSLDRYNEQFFGPGTRLTVL.

The chain has TRBV21-1 and TRBJ2-7. TRBV21-1 is deemed a pseudogene. This CDR3 region has 15 residues. The CDR3 here is CASSKMGGAHYEQYF. The CDR3 DNA is TGTGCCAGCAGCAAAATGGGGGGCGCTCACTACGAGCAGTACTTC.

The chain joins TRBV6-5 to TRBJ1-3, with D possibly TRBD1 on 5 matching bases. This CDR3 has 15 amino acids. The germline CDR1 and CDR2 sequences are MNHEY and SVGAGI. Trimming took off 7 bases at V and 2 bases at J, with 15 bases between the two ends. The CDR3 DNA reads TGTGCCAGCACCCCACGGGGGGGTACTGGAAACACCATATATTTT. Translating it yields CASTPRGGTGNTIYF.

The V gene is TRBV5-4, the J gene TRBJ2-7; TRBD2 matches 10 bases. In germline, CDR1 is SGHNT, CDR2 YYREEE (reference sequence). The CDR3 contains 14 residues. The ends lost 0 bases at V and 3 bases at J; junction bases unmatched: 0. CDR3 DNA sequence: TGTGCCAGCAGCTTGGCTAGCGGGGGCTACGAGCAGTACTTC. Amino acids: CASSLASGGYEQYF. The variable domain in full, with the rest retrieved from reference TRBV5-4 and TRBJ2-7, is ETGVTQSPTHLIKTRGQQVTLRCSSQSGHNTVSWYQQALGQGPQFIFQYYREEENGRGNFPPRFSGLQFPNYSSELNVNALELDDSALYLCASSLASGGYEQYFGPGTRLTVT.

This clone was counted only a few times. The J gene is TRBJ1-1, the V gene TRBV7-6; 11 bases fit TRBD1. The CDR3 contains 16 residues. Germline CDR1 SGHVS, CDR2 FNYEAQ. V lost 5 bases and J lost 1; bases outside the gene matches: 6. For the CDR3, the DNA is TGTGCCAGCAGCGACAGGACAGGGGGCCAGAACACTGAAGCTTTCTTT. The encoded protein is CASSDRTGGQNTEAFF.

The J gene is TRBJ2-1, the V gene TRBV6-5, with D tentatively TRBD2 (6 bases). With 10 bases removed from V and 4 bases from J, the gap between germline ends came to 14 bases. Germline CDR1 reads MNHEY; CDR2 reads SVGAGI. This CDR3 spans 13 amino acids. Here the CDR3 DNA reads TGTGCCATCGGAAGGGAGGCATACAATGAGCAGTTCTTC. Translation: CAIGREAYNEQFF.

The genes are TRBV11-1 and TRBJ2-1; possibly TRBD1 for D (7 bases). The germline CDR1 and CDR2 sequences are SGHAT and FQDESV (reference sequence). Trimming pared 6 bases from V and 4 bases from J, leaving 13 bases between. This CDR3 has 14 residues. CDR3 nucleotides: TGTGCCAGCAGGAACAGGGGACTTTACAATGAGCAGTTCTTC. It encodes CASRNRGLYNEQFF.

This sequence joins TRBV28 and TRBJ2-1; D uncertain. Germline V gene lookup returns CDR1 MDHEN and CDR2 SYDVKM. This CDR3 has 14 amino acids. V lost 5 bases and J 0 bases, leaving 8 bases between the germline ends. CDR3 coding DNA: TGTGCCAGCAGTATCCCCACCTCCTACAATGAGCAGTTCTTC. Amino acid sequence: CASSIPTSYNEQFF. The variable domain in full, completed from reference TRBV28 and TRBJ2-1, reads DVKVTQSSRYLVKRTGEKVFLECVQDMDHENMFWYRQDPGLGLRLIYFSYDVKMKEKGDIPEGYSVSREKKERFSLILESASTNQTSMYLCASSIPTSYNEQFFGPGTRLTVL.

J is TRBJ2-3 and V is TRBV5-4, with 8 bases that match TRBD2. Trimming removed 3 bases from V and 4 bases from J; junction bases left unmatched: 10. CDR3 length: 16 amino acids. CDR1 and CDR2 from the germline V gene are SGHNT and YYREEE (reference sequence). CDR3 DNA: TGTGCCAGCAGCTACCGTCGGGAGGGCCCTTCAGATACGCAGTATTTT. Protein product: CASSYRREGPSDTQYF.

This clone was observed a few times. The V call is TRBV18, the J call TRBJ2-5; no firm D call. The J call could be wrong; TRBJ2-7 is a better fit for the DNA end. Germline V lookup: CDR1 KGHSH, CDR2 LQKENI. This CDR3 is 15 amino acids long. The CDR3 region has the DNA TGTGCCAGCTCACCACGGGAATTGAACTCCTACGAGCAGTACTTC. It specifies CASSPRELNSYEQYF.

This clone was seen a few times. Other DNA variants within this sample encode the same CDR3. The chain is built from TRBV9 and TRBJ2-4; the D is unclear. V gave up 3 bases and J gave up 3 bases, with 10 bases separating them. The CDR3 is 14 residues long. CDR1 and CDR2 from the germline V gene are SGDLS and YYNGEE. The chain's CDR3 is CASSAGIGKNIQYF. The DNA of the CDR3 is TGTGCCAGCAGCGCCGGTATAGGCAAAAACATTCAGTACTTC.

CDR3 residues: CASRRQGIDEQYF. DNA of the CDR3: TGTGCCAGCAGACGTCAGGGGATCGACGAGCAGTACTTC. This rearrangement joins TRBV27 to TRBJ2-7; D may be TRBD1 (6 bases). Trimming removed 6 bases at V and 5 bases at J, with 14 bases between. Germline V CDR1 and CDR2: MNHEY, SMNVEV (reference sequence). The CDR3 runs to 13 residues.

V gene TRBV20-1 combines with J gene TRBJ2-5; D not resolved. The CDR3 consists of 11 residues. Trimming stripped 2 bases from V and 4 bases from J, with 5 bases between. Germline CDR1 is DFQATT and CDR2 is SNEGSKA (reference sequence). The CDR3 DNA sequence: TGCAGTGCTAGATTCCGAGAGACCCAGTACTTC. Translated: CSARFRETQYF.

The table lists this clone with a few counts. The chain is built from TRBV5-4 and TRBJ2-5; D is unclear. Germline V gives CDR1 SGHNT, CDR2 YYREEE (reference sequence). The ends were cut back, 5 bases at V and 4 bases at J, with 9 bases in the middle. There are 12 residues in the CDR3. CDR3: CASSRDSETQYF. CDR3 bases: TGTGCCAGCAGTCGAGATTCAGAGACCCAGTACTTC.

This clone was recorded a few times. This rearrangement joins TRBV10-3 to TRBJ2-2; the D is unclear. The V end lost 4 bases, the J end lost 1 base, and 7 bases lay between the germline ends. Per germline, CDR1 ENHRY and CDR2 SYGVKD. This CDR3 spans 14 amino acids. The CDR3 region has the DNA TGTGCCATCAGTGTAGCACAGAACACCGGGGAGCTGTTTTTT. Its protein product is CAISVAQNTGELFF.